The sequence of this T cell receptor (beta chain) was determined in a study of CD8 T cells in ankylosing spondylitis. Each CDR3 protein gets one entry after TCRdb re-called the 5' RACE reads with MiXCR. The sample holds hundreds of thousands of distinct CDR3 sequences, 25% to 30% seen once. This clonotype showed up many times. Germline values: CDR1 SGDLS, CDR2 YYNGEE. This CDR3 has 15 amino acids. V lost 1 base and J lost 4, with 11 bases in between. This TCR came from a male donor with ankylosing spondylitis or in good health (not recorded which). The chain links TRBV9 to TRBJ1-4; no clear D gene. Sample: blood, either unsorted or a sorted T cell fraction (not recorded which). Here the CDR3 DNA reads TGTGCCAGCAGCGTATTGGGCACGGTTAATGAAAAACTGTTTTTT. It yields the protein CASSVLGTVNEKLFF. Based on the CDR3 plus reference TRBV9 and TRBJ1-4, the full variable domain is DSGVTQTPKHLITATGQRVTLRCSPRSGDLSVYWYQQSLDQGLQFLIQYYNGEERAKGNILERFSAQQFPDLHSELNLSSLELGDSALYFCASSVLGTVNEKLFFGSGTQLSVL.